Listed below are T cell receptor beta chains from one sample, sequenced in a study of CD4 T cells in relation to SARS-CoV-2 and coronaviruses. The repertoire was sequenced with immunoSEQ multiplex PCR; TCRdb's copy has only in-frame clones and lacks some. The table lists about 22,000 clones, about 80% of them singletons. These receptors lack a known antigen. Sequenced material: CD4+ T cells from PBMCs, cultured in vitro. These receptors originate from a human donor in good health. Each CDR3 is given with its conserved first and last residue. Fields, in order: clone size, V gene, J gene, D gene, CDR3 protein, CDR3 DNA. The D gene is left open where the match is weak. Size values are once, few and many counts, or a class for expanded clones, and some rows have none.

NA	TRBV19	TRBJ1-2	NA	CASSILDQGYGYTF	TGTGCCAGTAGTATCCTCGACCAAGGCTATGGCTACACCTTC
NA	TRBV2	TRBJ2-7	TRBD1	CASTKKSQGGSYEQYF	TGTGCCAGCACCAAAAAGTCACAGGGGGGCTCCTACGAGCAGTACTTC
NA	TRBV19	TRBJ2-5	TRBD1	CASSMGTGIGETQYF	TGTGCCAGTAGTATGGGGACAGGGATAGGGGAGACCCAGTACTTC
once	TRBV3-1/TRBV3-2	TRBJ2-7	TRBD2	CASSQEIAGDYEQYF	TGTGCCAGCAGCCAAGAAATAGCGGGAGACTACGAGCAGTACTTC
NA	TRBV30	TRBJ1-4	NA	CAWSRRVNEKLFF	TGTGCCTGGAGCCGTCGGGTTAATGAAAAACTGTTTTTT
NA	TRBV6-6	TRBJ2-3	NA	CASSLRDVTDTQYF	TGTGCCAGCAGCCTCCGGGACGTCACAGATACGCAGTATTTT
NA	TRBV5-1	TRBJ2-2	TRBD1	CASRAGTGIGELFF	TGCGCCAGCAGAGCAGGGACAGGGATCGGGGAGCTGTTTTTT
NA	TRBV2	TRBJ1-6	NA	CASTYVGEPLHF	TGTGCCAGCACCTACGTCGGCGAACCCCTCCACTTT
NA	TRBV27	TRBJ2-3	TRBD2	CASSSGTSGLPTQYF	TGTGCCAGCAGTTCCGGGACTAGCGGGCTACCCACGCAGTATTTT
NA	TRBV12-3/TRBV12-4	TRBJ1-2	TRBD1	CASRYRGRDGYTF	TGTGCCAGCAGATACAGGGGGCGGGATGGCTACACCTTC
NA	TRBV12-3/TRBV12-4	TRBJ2-6	NA	CASNSLPGLVTF	TGTGCCAGCAATTCCCTCCCGGGACTGGTAACTTTC
NA	TRBV5-1	TRBJ2-1	TRBD2	CASSFRLAGGLNEQFF	TGCGCCAGCAGCTTCAGACTAGCGGGAGGGCTCAATGAGCAGTTCTTC
NA	TRBV19	TRBJ2-5	TRBD2	CASSIGTGGPGTQYF	TGTGCCAGTAGTATCGGGACGGGAGGGCCGGGGACCCAGTACTTC
few	TRBV4-1	TRBJ1-2	NA	CASSQARDDDGYTF	TGCGCCAGCAGCCAAGCTCGGGACGACGATGGCTACACCTTC
NA	TRBV7-6	TRBJ2-5	TRBD2	CASSLLRSSGRAGETQYF	TGTGCCAGCAGCTTACTTCGGAGTAGCGGGAGGGCCGGGGAGACCCAGTACTTC
NA	TRBV14	TRBJ1-1	NA	CASSAQGGFGTEAFF	TGTGCCAGCAGCGCACAGGGAGGGTTTGGCACTGAAGCTTTCTTT
NA	TRBV18	TRBJ1-5	NA	CASSPPGGNQPQHF	TGTGCCAGCTCACCCCCGGGGGGCAATCAGCCCCAGCATTTT
once	TRBV28	TRBJ1-5	NA	CASSLAQGGNQPQHF	TGTGCCAGCAGTTTAGCTCAGGGAGGCAATCAGCCCCAGCATTTT
few	TRBV19	TRBJ1-1	NA	CASLLNTEAFF	TGTGCCAGTCTCCTTAACACTGAAGCTTTCTTT
NA	TRBV5-1	TRBJ2-3	NA	CASSLAADTQYF	TGCGCCAGCAGCTTGGCTGCAGATACGCAGTATTTT
NA	TRBV7-3	TRBJ2-7	NA	CASSASGTTSYEQYF	TGTGCCAGCAGCGCCTCAGGTACCACCTCCTACGAGCAGTACTTC
NA	TRBV21-1	TRBJ2-1	NA	CRLRDMTSDPGACSYNEQFF	TGCCGCCTTAGGGACATGACTAGTGACCCGGGGGCCTGCTCCTACAATGAGCAGTTCTTC
NA	TRBV4-2	TRBJ2-1	NA	CASSQDGDYNEQFF	TGTGCCAGCAGCCAAGACGGGGATTACAATGAGCAGTTCTTC
NA	TRBV18	TRBJ1-6	TRBD1	CASSRARGNNSPLHF	TGTGCCAGCTCACGCGCCAGGGGGAATAATTCACCCCTCCACTTT
NA	TRBV27	TRBJ2-1	TRBD1	CASTQLDRAVNEQFF	TGTGCCAGCACTCAACTGGACAGGGCGGTAAATGAGCAGTTCTTC
NA	TRBV20-1	TRBJ2-1	NA	CSASLQGGLGGNEQFF	TGCAGTGCTAGTTTGCAGGGAGGCCTAGGTGGCAATGAGCAGTTCTTC
NA	TRBV14	TRBJ2-4	TRBD2	CASSQGGGLARAKNIQYF	TGTGCCAGCAGCCAGGGGGGGGGACTTGCCCGGGCCAAAAACATTCAGTACTTC
NA	TRBV12-3/TRBV12-4	TRBJ2-7	TRBD1	CASSATGGREQYF	TGTGCCAGCAGTGCTACAGGGGGCAGAGAGCAGTACTTC
NA	TRBV5-6	TRBJ2-1	NA	CASSPDYQAYNEQFF	TGTGCCAGCAGCCCCGATTATCAGGCCTACAATGAGCAGTTCTTC
NA	TRBV4-1	TRBJ2-2	NA	CASRKAGSGGELFF	TGCGCCAGCAGAAAAGCCGGGTCGGGAGGGGAGCTGTTTTTT
few	TRBV7-8	TRBJ1-2	TRBD1	CASSLWGTAGYGYTF	TGTGCCAGCAGCTTATGGGGGACAGCTGGGTATGGCTACACCTTC
few	TRBV2	TRBJ1-3	NA	CASSLQGTGNTIYF	TGTGCCAGCAGCCTACAGGGTACCGGAAACACCATATATTTT
NA	TRBV9	TRBJ2-1	TRBD2	CASSVATEAGGPGEQFF	TGTGCCAGCAGCGTAGCTACGGAAGCGGGAGGGCCAGGTGAGCAGTTCTTC
NA	TRBV2	TRBJ1-3	NA	CASSVKGLESSGNTIYF	TGTGCCAGCAGTGTGAAGGGACTCGAGAGCTCTGGAAACACCATATATTTT
NA	TRBV24-1	TRBJ2-3	NA	CATSDQGGTDTQYF	TGTGCCACCAGTGACCAGGGTGGCACAGATACGCAGTATTTT
NA	TRBV21-1	TRBJ1-2	NA	CASSGRANYGYTF	TGTGCCAGCTCGGGCAGAGCTAACTATGGCTACACCTTC
NA	TRBV5-8	TRBJ1-5	TRBD1	CASHRGHSSQPQHF	TGTGCCAGTCACAGGGGTCATAGCTCTCAGCCCCAGCATTTT
NA	TRBV20-1	TRBJ2-1	NA	CSARLEIEQFF	TGCAGTGCTAGATTGGAGATTGAGCAGTTCTTC
once	TRBV5-1	TRBJ2-7	TRBD2	CASSRGGQSSYEQYF	TGCGCCAGCAGCCGGGGGGGGCAGAGCTCCTACGAGCAGTACTTC
NA	TRBV7-8	TRBJ2-7	TRBD2	CASSLGSGRAHEQYF	TGTGCCAGCAGCTTAGGTAGCGGGAGGGCACACGAGCAGTACTTC
few	TRBV2	TRBJ1-5	NA	CASSVQVVDQPQHF	TGTGCCAGCAGTGTACAAGTAGTCGATCAGCCCCAGCATTTT
NA	TRBV6-2/TRBV6-3	TRBJ2-7	NA	CASSYDQGSYEQYF	TGTGCCAGCAGTTACGATCAGGGTTCCTACGAGCAGTACTTC
NA	TRBV14	TRBJ1-1	NA	CASSLTTVFRMNTEAFF	TGTGCCAGCAGCCTCACTACGGTGTTTAGGATGAACACTGAAGCTTTCTTT
once	TRBV2	TRBJ1-5	NA	CASIGGGNQPQHF	TGTGCCAGCATAGGAGGGGGCAATCAGCCCCAGCATTTT